A selection of T cell receptor beta chains follows, all from one sample in a study of blood T cells in healthy people across ages. TCRdb re-analysed the 5' RACE reads in MiXCR, keeping a single row per CDR3 protein. The top ten clones hold about 8% of a sample with 1.5 million to 2 million distinct CDR3 sequences, roughly 28% of them seen once. Source material: blood. The receptors were sampled from a woman under 40 in good health. Both conserved end residues are part of each CDR3. Expanded clones are given a class, and other clones once, few, many or no size at all.

len,v_gene,j_gene,abundance,CDR3aa
16,TRBV7-2,TRBJ1-1,NA,CASSLVLVKGNTEAFF
15,TRBV7-2,TRBJ2-3,many,CASSFGLASTDTQYF
15,TRBV11-2,TRBJ2-5,few,CASSVVGGPRETQYF
11,TRBV2,TRBJ2-1,many,CASRGVGEQFF
15,TRBV7-2,TRBJ2-1,many,CASSLDRAGSNEQFF
14,TRBV3-1,TRBJ2-5,NA,CASSQVAGVETQYF
15,TRBV20-1,TRBJ2-7,many,CSARAQLAGVIEQYF
13,TRBV12-3/TRBV12-4,TRBJ2-1,few,CANRLAGHNEQFF
14,TRBV27,TRBJ1-6,few,CASSSGTGYSPLHF
16,TRBV4-3,TRBJ2-1,few,CASSPRLAGGGDEQFF
15,TRBV20-1,TRBJ2-3,few,CSAIRRETSTDTQYF
13,TRBV2,TRBJ2-7,NA,CASARQGGHEQYF
14,TRBV10-1,TRBJ2-1,NA,CASSPSSGVNEQFF
13,TRBV7-2,TRBJ2-5,many,CASSLESGETQYF
12,TRBV20-1,TRBJ2-5,NA,CSAEVDPETQYF
16,TRBV24-1,TRBJ1-5,NA,CATSASDGRVNQPQHF
15,TRBV20-1,TRBJ2-6,NA,CSARRPGQGANVLTF
13,TRBV7-9,TRBJ2-1,few,CASSLAQTDEQFF
13,TRBV27,TRBJ2-3,NA,CASSPGNLDTQYF
12,TRBV24-1,TRBJ2-2,NA,CATSFDTGELFF
13,TRBV20-1,TRBJ1-5,NA,CSARESGFQPQHF
15,TRBV6-5,TRBJ2-1,NA,CASSYGGGPWNERFF
13,TRBV10-3,TRBJ2-3,few,CAISPEGTDTQYF
19,TRBV21-1,TRBJ2-3,NA,CASSNGESAGRGRTDTQYF
17,TRBV9,TRBJ2-1,NA,CASSVAGLAGLLNEQFF
16,TRBV12-3/TRBV12-4,NA,NA,CASSLRGGGVKETQYF
14,TRBV20-1,TRBJ2-1,many,CSATGTGGLDEQFF
13,TRBV20-1,TRBJ2-7,many,CSASTDRDYEQYF
16,TRBV19,TRBJ1-4,NA,CASTRGDRQTHEKLFF
14,TRBV7-2,TRBJ2-5,NA,CASSLARERETQYF
13,TRBV20-1,TRBJ1-6,NA,CSASLASNSPLHF
14,TRBV7-2,TRBJ1-1,NA,CASSLPGAPTEAFF
15,TRBV20-1,TRBJ1-6,many,CSARLSGSYNSPLHF
20,TRBV7-4,TRBJ1-4,NA,CASSSCSRQSNTATNEKLFF
15,TRBV7-2,TRBJ2-3,NA,CASSTYRPQADTQDF
15,TRBV5-6,TRBJ2-2,NA,CASSYGDRPTRELFF
15,TRBV10-1,TRBJ2-2,NA,CASSGGWGSAGELFF
15,TRBV5-1,TRBJ2-7,many,CASSPSGGSSYEQYF
15,TRBV12-3/TRBV12-4,TRBJ1-1,NA,CASSLARDRGPEAFF
14,TRBV3-1,TRBJ2-1,many,CASSPGLGHNEQFF
16,TRBV6-1,TRBJ1-5,NA,CASSVGEGISNQPQHF
14,TRBV10-3,TRBJ2-1,NA,CAIRAGGIYNEQFF
14,TRBV7-3,TRBJ1-1,NA,CASRGSGANTEAFF
14,TRBV2,TRBJ2-5,NA,CASRAASGQETQYF
9,TRBV29-1,TRBJ1-5,NA,CSEGTTQHF
16,TRBV20-1,TRBJ2-1,NA,CSARGGRGTGLNEQFF
16,TRBV4-1,TRBJ1-5,few,CASSQVLDSSYQPQHF
16,TRBV7-2,TRBJ2-1,NA,CASGLARTSGNNEQFF
15,TRBV10-3,TRBJ2-5,few,CAISESLTSQETQYF
16,TRBV7-2,TRBJ2-5,NA,CASSSRGSGAYNEQYF
18,TRBV20-1,TRBJ1-1,NA,CSAPHMVRGRGMNTEAFF
12,TRBV20-1,TRBJ2-5,NA,CSAGPRQETQYF
14,TRBV20-1,TRBJ2-1,few,CSVGRVGSYNEQFF
14,TRBV20-1,TRBJ2-7,many,CSAPNTAGGYEQYF
13,TRBV27,TRBJ2-7,many,CASSDPGTNEQYF
13,TRBV5-1,TRBJ1-1,few,CASGGPESTEAFF
15,TRBV25-1,TRBJ1-4,few,CASSLHSGRGEKLFF
17,TRBV3-1,TRBJ2-1,many,CASSRLTSGKSYNEQFF
15,TRBV25-1,TRBJ2-4,few,CASSEWIAGGGIQYF
14,TRBV12-5,TRBJ1-1,many,CASGSQGSSTEAFF